This paragraph covers one T cell receptor (beta chain) sequence. Its antigen is undetermined. This sample was included in a study of T cells after yellow fever vaccination. From the 5' RACE reads, TCRdb called clonotypes with MiXCR, one entry per CDR3 protein. Among approximately 450,000 distinct CDR3 sequences listed, about 17% were seen once. Whole-study results and caveats: Peaking faster, on day 5 versus 15, the secondary response was nonetheless weaker. It was a small share of clonotypes that appeared in both CD4 and CD8 compartments. The booster saw the reappearance of most primary-vaccination clones (approximately 97% CD4, around 90% CD8).

Germline values: CDR1 MNHNY, CDR2 SVGAGI (reference sequence). The CDR3 runs 13 residues. V lost 7 bases and J lost 9; bases outside the gene matches: 11. The sample was PBMCs, taken before the yellow fever booster vaccination. The chain recombines TRBV6-6 with TRBJ2-7; 8 bases agree with TRBD1. The sequence derives from a man aged 18 to 30 who received the YFV17D yellow fever vaccine. CDR3 residues: CASTYGQGSRQYF. The CDR3 coding sequence is TGTGCCAGCACCTACGGACAGGGAAGTCGGCAGTACTTC.